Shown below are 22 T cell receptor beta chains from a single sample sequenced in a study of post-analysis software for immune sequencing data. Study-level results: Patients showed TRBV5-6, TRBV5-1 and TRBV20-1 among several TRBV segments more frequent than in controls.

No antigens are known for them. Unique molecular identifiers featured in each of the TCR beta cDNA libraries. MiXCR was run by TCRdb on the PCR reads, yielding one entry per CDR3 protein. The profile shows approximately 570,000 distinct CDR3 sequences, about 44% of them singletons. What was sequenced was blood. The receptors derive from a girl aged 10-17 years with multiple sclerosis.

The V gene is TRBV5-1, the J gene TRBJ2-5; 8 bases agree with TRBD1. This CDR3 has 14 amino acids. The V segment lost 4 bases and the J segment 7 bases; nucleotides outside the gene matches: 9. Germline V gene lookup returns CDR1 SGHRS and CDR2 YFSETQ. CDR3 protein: CASSRGQGRGTQYF. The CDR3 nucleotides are TGCGCCAGCAGCCGCGGACAGGGAAGAGGGACCCAGTACTTC.

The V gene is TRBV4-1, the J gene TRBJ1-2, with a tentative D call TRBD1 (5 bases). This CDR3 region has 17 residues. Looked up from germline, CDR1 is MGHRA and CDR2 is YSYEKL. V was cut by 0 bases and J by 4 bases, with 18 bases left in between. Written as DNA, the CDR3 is TGCGCCAGCAGCCAAGAAGCTCTGGGGCACGGGACCTATGGCTACACCTTC. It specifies CASSQEALGHGTYGYTF.

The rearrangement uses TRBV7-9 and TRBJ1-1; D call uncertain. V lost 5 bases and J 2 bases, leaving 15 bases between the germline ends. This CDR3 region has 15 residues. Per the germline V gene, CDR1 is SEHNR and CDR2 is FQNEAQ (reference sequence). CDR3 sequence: CASSTPGNPNTEAFF. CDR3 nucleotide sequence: TGTGCCAGCAGCACTCCAGGAAATCCTAACACTGAAGCTTTCTTT. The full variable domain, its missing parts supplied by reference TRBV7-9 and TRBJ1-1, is DTGVSQNPRHKITKRGQNVTFRCDPISEHNRLYWYRQTLGQGPEFLTYFQNEAQLEKSRLLSDRFSAERPKGSFSTLEIQRTEQGDSAMYLCASSTPGNPNTEAFFGQGTRLTVV.

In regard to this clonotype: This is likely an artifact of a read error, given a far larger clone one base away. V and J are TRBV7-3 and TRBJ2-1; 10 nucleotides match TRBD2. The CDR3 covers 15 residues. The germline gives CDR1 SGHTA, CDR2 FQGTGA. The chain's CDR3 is CASTLAGGSYNEQFF. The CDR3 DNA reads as TGTGCCAGCACCTTAGCGGGGGGCTCCTACAATGAGCAGTTCTTC.

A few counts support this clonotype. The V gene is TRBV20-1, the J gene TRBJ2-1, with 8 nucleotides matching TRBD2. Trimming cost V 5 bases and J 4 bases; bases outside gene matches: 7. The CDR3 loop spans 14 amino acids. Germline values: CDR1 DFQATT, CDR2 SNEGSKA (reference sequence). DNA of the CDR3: TGCAGTGCTCATCCGGGACTAGATTACAATGAGCAGTTCTTC. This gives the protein CSAHPGLDYNEQFF.

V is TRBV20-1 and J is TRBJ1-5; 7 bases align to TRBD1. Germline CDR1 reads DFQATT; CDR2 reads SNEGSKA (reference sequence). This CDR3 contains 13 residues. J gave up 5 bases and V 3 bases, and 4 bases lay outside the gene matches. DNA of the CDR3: TGCAGTGCTAGGCAGGGGGGCGATCAGCCCCAGCATTTT. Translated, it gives CSARQGGDQPQHF.

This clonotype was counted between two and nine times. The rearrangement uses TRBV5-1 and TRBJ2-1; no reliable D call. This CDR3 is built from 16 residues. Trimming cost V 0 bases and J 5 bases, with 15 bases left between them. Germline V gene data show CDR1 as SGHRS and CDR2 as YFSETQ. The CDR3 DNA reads TGCGCCAGCAGCTTGGATACATTCCCTATAAACAATGAGCAGTTCTTC. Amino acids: CASSLDTFPINNEQFF.

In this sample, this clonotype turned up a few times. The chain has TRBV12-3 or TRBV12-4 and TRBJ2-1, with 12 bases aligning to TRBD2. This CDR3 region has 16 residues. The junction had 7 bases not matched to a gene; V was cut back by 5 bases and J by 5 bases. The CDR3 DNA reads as TGTGCCAGCAGTCCACTAGCGGGGGGTTTTAACAATGAGCAGTTCTTC. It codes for CASSPLAGGFNNEQFF.

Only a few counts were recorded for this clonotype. For the CDR3, the DNA is TGTGCCAGCAGCCACCCCTACAGGGGTGATGAGCAGTTCTTC. This sequence encodes CASSHPYRGDEQFF. This sequence joins TRBV7-6 and TRBJ2-1, with TRBD1 matching 7 bases. Germline V gene lookup returns CDR1 SGHVS and CDR2 FNYEAQ. The CDR3 loop spans 14 amino acids. With 5 bases clipped from V and 8 bases from J, the junction kept 9 bases outside the gene matches.

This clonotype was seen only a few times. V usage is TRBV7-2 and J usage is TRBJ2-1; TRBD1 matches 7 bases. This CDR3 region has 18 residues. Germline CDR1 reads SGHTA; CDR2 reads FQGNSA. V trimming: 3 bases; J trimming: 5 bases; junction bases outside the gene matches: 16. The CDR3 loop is CASSFVTSTGRIDNEQFF. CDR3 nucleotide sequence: TGTGCCAGCAGCTTTGTCACCTCGACAGGGAGAATCGACAATGAGCAGTTCTTC.

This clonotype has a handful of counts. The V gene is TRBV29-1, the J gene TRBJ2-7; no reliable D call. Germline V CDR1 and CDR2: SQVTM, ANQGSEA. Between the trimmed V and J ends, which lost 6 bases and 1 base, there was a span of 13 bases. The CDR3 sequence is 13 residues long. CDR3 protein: CSVGSPGSYEQYF. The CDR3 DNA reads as TGCAGCGTGGGGTCTCCAGGTTCCTACGAGCAGTACTTC.

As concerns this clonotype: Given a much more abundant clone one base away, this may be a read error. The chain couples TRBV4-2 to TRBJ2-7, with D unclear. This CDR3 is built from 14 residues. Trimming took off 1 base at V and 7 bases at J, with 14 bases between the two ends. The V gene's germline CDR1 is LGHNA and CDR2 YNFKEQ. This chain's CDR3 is CASSQVSPDNEQYF. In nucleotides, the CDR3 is TGTGCCAGCAGCCAAGTCTCCCCCGACAATGAGCAGTACTTC.

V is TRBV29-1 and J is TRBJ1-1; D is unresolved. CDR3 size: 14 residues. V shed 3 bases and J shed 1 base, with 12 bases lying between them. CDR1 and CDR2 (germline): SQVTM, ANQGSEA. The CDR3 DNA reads TGCAGCGTTGAGGCCCGGGCCGAGAACACTGAAGCTTTCTTT. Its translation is CSVEARAENTEAFF.

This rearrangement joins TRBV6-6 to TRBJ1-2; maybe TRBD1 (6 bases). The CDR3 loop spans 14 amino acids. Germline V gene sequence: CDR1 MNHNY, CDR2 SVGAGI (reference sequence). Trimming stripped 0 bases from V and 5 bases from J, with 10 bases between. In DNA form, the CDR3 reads TGTGCCAGCAGTTACTCCGGGACAACGTATGGCTACACCTTC. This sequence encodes CASSYSGTTYGYTF.

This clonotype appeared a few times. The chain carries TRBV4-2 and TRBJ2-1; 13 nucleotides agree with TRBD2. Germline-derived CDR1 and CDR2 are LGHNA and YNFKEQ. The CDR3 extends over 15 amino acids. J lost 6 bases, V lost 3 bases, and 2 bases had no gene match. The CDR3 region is CASSQTSGGSNEQFF. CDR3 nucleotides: TGTGCCAGCAGCCAGACTAGCGGGGGGAGCAATGAGCAGTTCTTC.

DNA for the CDR3: TGTGCCAGCAGCGCCCACGAACCACAGCAGTACTTC. Translation: CASSAHEPQQYF. The gene calls are TRBV7-6 and TRBJ2-5; D is undetermined. The CDR3 extends over 12 amino acids. Germline V gene sequence: CDR1 SGHVS, CDR2 FNYEAQ. Trimming left V 5 bases short and J 11 bases short, with 15 bases between.

CDR3 DNA: TGTGCCAGCAGTCTTTGGACTGACCAGCCCCAGCATTTT. It encodes CASSLWTDQPQHF. The chain joins TRBV28 to TRBJ1-5, with D unclear. Germline-derived CDR1 and CDR2 are MDHEN and SYDVKM. This CDR3 spans 13 amino acids. V lost 5 bases, J lost 7 bases, and 12 bases lay in between.

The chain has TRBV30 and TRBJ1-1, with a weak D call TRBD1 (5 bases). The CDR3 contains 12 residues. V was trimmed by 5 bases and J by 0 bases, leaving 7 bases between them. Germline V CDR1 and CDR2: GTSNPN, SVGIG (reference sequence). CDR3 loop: CAWGHMNTEAFF. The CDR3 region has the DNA TGTGCCTGGGGACATATGAACACTGAAGCTTTCTTT.

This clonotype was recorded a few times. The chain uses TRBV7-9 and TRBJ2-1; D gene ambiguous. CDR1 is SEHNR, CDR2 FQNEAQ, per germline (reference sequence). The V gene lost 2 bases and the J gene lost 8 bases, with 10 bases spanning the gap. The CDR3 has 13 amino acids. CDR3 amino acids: CASSLPLGDEQFF. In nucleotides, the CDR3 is TGTGCCAGCAGCTTACCCTTGGGCGATGAGCAGTTCTTC.

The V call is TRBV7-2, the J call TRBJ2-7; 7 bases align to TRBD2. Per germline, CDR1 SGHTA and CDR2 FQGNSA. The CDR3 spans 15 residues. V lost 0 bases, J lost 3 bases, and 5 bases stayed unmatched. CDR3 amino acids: CASSLAGGFGYEQYF. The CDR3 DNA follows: TGTGCCAGCAGCTTAGCGGGGGGGTTCGGCTACGAGCAGTACTTC.

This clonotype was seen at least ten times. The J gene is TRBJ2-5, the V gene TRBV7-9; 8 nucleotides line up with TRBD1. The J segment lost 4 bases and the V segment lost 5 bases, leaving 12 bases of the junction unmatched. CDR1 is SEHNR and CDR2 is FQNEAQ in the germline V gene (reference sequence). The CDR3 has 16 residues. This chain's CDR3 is CASSPRTGNDGETQYF. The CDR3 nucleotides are TGTGCCAGCAGCCCACGGACAGGGAACGATGGAGAGACCCAGTACTTC. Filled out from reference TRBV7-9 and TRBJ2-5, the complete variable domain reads DTGVSQNPRHKITKRGQNVTFRCDPISEHNRLYWYRQTLGQGPEFLTYFQNEAQLEKSRLLSDRFSAERPKGSFSTLEIQRTEQGDSAMYLCASSPRTGNDGETQYFGPGTRLLVL.

CDR3 loop: CASSSYRDIDNEKLFF. The DNA of the CDR3 is TGTGCCAGCAGCTCCTACCGGGACATAGATAATGAAAAACTGTTTTTT. The gene calls are TRBV7-9 and TRBJ1-4; weak D call: TRBD1 (6 bases). This CDR3 comprises 16 residues. The V gene's germline CDR1 is SEHNR and CDR2 FQNEAQ (reference sequence). The ends were cut back, 4 bases at V and 4 bases at J, with 16 bases in the middle.